The sequence of this TCR beta chain was determined in a study of monozygotic twins with inflammatory bowel disease. TCRdb reanalyzed the 5' RACE reads, giving one entry per CDR3 protein sequence and no DNA. This sample's table reports 150,000 to 200,000 distinct CDR3 sequences. This CDR3 is 15 amino acids long. In regard to this clonotype: The antigen remains unidentified.

Study results and caveats: A single strong IBD-associated signal or clonotype was not supported by the findings. Added variability in patient repertoires may stem from differing immunosuppressive treatments. For IBD patients, clonotypes shared with others were fewer than for healthy twins, especially with disease activity. IBD patients had lower TCRbeta diversity (inverse Simpson) than healthy co-twins.

This TCR was recovered from a human donor with ulcerative colitis or Crohn's disease, or a healthy co-twin of an affected twin (not recorded which). This chain links TRBV12-3 or TRBV12-4 with TRBJ2-1. Sequencing was done on a sample of blood. The CDR3 sequence: CASSSSGPGNNEQFF.